A single sample is the source of the 6 T cell receptor beta chains below, sequenced in a study of shared clonotypes between healthy human individuals (dated by TCRdb to about 2020). To prepare the library, the immunoSEQ multiplex PCR assay was applied. The clones in this table, taken by TCRdb from immuneACCESS, are in-frame only. Not every clone is retained; where verified, under half of the shortfall comes from an unresolved V gene, and the cause of the rest is unknown. In all, the sample holds about 2.4 million clones, and around nine tenths of those were seen once. Together, the top ten hold 0.14% of the sample. The sequenced sample was naive CD4+ T cells sorted from blood. The cell subset or site label corresponds to: CD45RA+ positively selected. The receptor source for this set is a man aged 18 to 35 in good health.

The V and J genes are TRBV7-2 and TRBJ2-7, with D possibly matching TRBD1 (6 bases). The germline V gene encodes CDR1 SGHTA and CDR2 FQGNSA. The length of the CDR3 is 15 residues. V was pared by 1 base and J by 2 bases, with 12 bases between. This CDR3 is CASSLESGTTYEQYF. CDR3 in DNA: TGTGCCAGCAGCTTAGAGTCGGGGACAACCTACGAGCAGTACTTC.

The V and J genes are TRBV2 and TRBJ2-1; 12 bases are a match to TRBD2. Per germline, CDR1 SNHLY and CDR2 FYNNEI. V lost 9 bases, J lost 14 bases, and 5 bases stayed unmatched. The CDR3 has 11 amino acids. CDR3 bases: TGTGCCAGTCGACTAGCGGGAGTGGAGTTCTTC. Protein sequence: CASRLAGVEFF.

Worth noting for this clone: Other DNA sequences within the sample encode an identical CDR3. This chain connects TRBV19 to TRBJ1-4; 7 nucleotides match TRBD1. Germline V lookup: CDR1 LNHDA, CDR2 SQIVND (reference sequence). Trimming cost V 7 bases and J 0 bases; bases outside gene matches: 5. CDR3 size: 15 residues. Here the CDR3 DNA reads TGTGCCAGTACCCGCCAGGGGGCAACTAATGAAAAACTGTTTTTT. Protein product: CASTRQGATNEKLFF.

Only one count was recorded for this clone. Other DNA sequences from this sample encode an identical CDR3 as well. The rearrangement links TRBV5-1 to TRBJ2-3; D is undetermined. V gave up 0 bases and J gave up 0 bases, with 5 bases separating them. The length of the CDR3 is 14 residues. CDR1 SGHRS and CDR2 YFSETQ come from the germline V gene. CDR3 residues: CASSLAQSTDTQYF. The CDR3 DNA is TGCGCCAGCAGCTTGGCACAGAGCACAGATACGCAGTATTTT.

This clone was seen just once. This sequence joins TRBV5-1 and TRBJ2-7; 7 bases are a match to TRBD1. V trimming: 0 bases; J trimming: 7 bases; junction bases outside the gene matches: 10. Germline CDR1 reads SGHRS; CDR2 reads YFSETQ. The length of the CDR3 is 15 residues. CDR3 nucleotide sequence: TGCGCCAGCAGCTTGGCCGGGACAGTGAGCTCAGAGCAGTACTTC. Encoded protein: CASSLAGTVSSEQYF.

Concerning this clone itself: Different DNA sequences within this sample yield the same CDR3. The chain recombines TRBV7-2 with TRBJ2-7; D might be TRBD1 (5 bases). CDR1 is SGHTA, CDR2 FQGNSA, per germline. Trimming took 3 bases from V and 0 from J, leaving 9 bases between them. This CDR3 spans 14 amino acids. The CDR3 is CASSFDRSSYEQYF. The CDR3 coding sequence is TGTGCCAGCAGCTTTGACAGAAGCTCCTACGAGCAGTACTTC.